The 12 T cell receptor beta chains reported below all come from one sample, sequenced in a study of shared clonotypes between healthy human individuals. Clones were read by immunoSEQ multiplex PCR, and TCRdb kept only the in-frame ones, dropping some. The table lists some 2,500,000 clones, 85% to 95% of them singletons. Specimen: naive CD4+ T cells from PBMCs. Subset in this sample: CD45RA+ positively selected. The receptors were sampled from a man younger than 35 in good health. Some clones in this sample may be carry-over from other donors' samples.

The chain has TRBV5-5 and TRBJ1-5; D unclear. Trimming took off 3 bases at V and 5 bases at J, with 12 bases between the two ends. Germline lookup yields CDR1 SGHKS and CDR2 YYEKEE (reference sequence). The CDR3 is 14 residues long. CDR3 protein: CASSSGFEDQPQHF. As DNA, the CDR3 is TGTGCCAGCAGCTCCGGATTTGAAGATCAGCCCCAGCATTTT. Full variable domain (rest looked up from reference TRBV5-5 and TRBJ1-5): DAGVTQSPTHLIKTRGQQVTLRCSPISGHKSVSWYQQVLGQGPQFIFQYYEKEERGRGNFPDRFSARQFPNYSSELNVNALLLGDSALYLCASSSGFEDQPQHFGDGTRLSIL.

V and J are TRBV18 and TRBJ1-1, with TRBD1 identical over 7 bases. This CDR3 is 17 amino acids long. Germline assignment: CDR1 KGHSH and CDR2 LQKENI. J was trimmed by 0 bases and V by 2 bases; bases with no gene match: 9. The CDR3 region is CASSPTGTEAMNTEAFF. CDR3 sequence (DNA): TGTGCCAGCTCACCAACCGGGACAGAAGCCATGAACACTGAAGCTTTCTTT.

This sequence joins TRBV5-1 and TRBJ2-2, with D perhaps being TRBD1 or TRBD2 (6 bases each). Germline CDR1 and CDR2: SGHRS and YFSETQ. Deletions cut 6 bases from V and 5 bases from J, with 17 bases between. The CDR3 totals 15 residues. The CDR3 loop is CASIGGQGSTGELFF. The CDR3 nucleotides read TGCGCCAGCATCGGGGGCCAGGGCTCTACCGGGGAGCTGTTTTTT.

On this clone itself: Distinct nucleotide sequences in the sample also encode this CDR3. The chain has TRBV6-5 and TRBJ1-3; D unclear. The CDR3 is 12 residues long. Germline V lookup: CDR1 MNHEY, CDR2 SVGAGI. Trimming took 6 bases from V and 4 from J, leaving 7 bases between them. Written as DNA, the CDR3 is TGTGCCAGCAGGGGATTCGGAAACACCATATATTTT. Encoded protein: CASRGFGNTIYF.

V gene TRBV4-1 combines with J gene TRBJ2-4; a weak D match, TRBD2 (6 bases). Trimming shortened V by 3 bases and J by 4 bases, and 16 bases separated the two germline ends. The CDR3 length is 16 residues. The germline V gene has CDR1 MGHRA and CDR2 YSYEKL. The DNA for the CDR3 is TGCGCCAGCAGCCAGGGAGGAAAGGTAGCTAAAAACATTCAGTACTTC. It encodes CASSQGGKVAKNIQYF.

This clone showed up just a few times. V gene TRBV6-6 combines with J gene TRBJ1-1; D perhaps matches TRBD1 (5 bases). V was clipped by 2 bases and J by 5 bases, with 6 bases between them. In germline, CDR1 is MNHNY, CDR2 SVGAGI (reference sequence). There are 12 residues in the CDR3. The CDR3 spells CASSYKGTEAFF. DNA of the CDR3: TGTGCCAGCAGTTACAAGGGGACTGAAGCTTTCTTT.

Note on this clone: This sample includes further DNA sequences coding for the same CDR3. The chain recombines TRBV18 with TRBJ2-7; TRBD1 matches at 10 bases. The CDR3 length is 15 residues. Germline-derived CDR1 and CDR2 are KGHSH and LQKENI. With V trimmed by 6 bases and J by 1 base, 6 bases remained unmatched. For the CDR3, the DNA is TGTGCCAGCTCTCTGCCGGGACAGGGGTCCTACGAGCAGTACTTC. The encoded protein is CASSLPGQGSYEQYF. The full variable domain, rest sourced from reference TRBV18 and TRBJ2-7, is NAGVMQNPRHLVRRRGQEARLRCSPMKGHSHVYWYRQLPEEGLKFMVYLQKENIIDESGMPKERFSAEFPKEGPSILRIQQVVRGDSAAYFCASSLPGQGSYEQYFGPGTRLTVT.

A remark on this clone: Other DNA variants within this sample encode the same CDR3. In DNA, the CDR3 is TGTGCCAGTAGTATAGATCGGATACTGCGGAATGAGCAGTTCTTC. It codes for CASSIDRILRNEQFF. This chain connects TRBV19 to TRBJ2-1; no clear D. Per the germline V gene, CDR1 is LNHDA and CDR2 is SQIVND (reference sequence). The length of the CDR3 is 15 residues. Trimming cost V 0 bases and J 7 bases, with 13 bases left between them.

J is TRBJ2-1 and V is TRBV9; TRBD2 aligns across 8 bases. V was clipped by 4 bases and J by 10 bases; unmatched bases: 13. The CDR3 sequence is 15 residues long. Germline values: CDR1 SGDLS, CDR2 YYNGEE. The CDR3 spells CASSLGGTSFSEQFF. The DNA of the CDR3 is TGTGCCAGCAGCCTGGGGGGGACTAGTTTTTCCGAGCAGTTCTTC.

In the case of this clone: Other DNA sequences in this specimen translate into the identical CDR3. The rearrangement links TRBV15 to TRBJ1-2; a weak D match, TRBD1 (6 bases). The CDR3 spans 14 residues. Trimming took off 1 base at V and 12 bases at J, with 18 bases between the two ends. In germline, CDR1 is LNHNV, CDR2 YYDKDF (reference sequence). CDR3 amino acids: CATSRAAGTTGDTF. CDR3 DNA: TGTGCCACCAGCAGAGCCGCGGGGACAACCGGCGACACCTTC.

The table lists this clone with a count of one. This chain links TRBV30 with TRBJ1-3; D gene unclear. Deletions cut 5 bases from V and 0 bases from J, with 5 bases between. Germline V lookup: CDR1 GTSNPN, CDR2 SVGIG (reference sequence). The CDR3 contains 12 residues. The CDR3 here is CAWGVSGNTIYF. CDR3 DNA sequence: TGTGCCTGGGGGGTCTCTGGAAACACCATATATTTT.

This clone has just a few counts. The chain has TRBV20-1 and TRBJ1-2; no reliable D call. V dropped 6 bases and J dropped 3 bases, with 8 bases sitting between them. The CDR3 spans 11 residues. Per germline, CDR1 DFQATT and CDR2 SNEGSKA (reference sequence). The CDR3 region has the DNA TGCAGTGCCCCTTCCGACTATGGCTACACCTTC. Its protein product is CSAPSDYGYTF.